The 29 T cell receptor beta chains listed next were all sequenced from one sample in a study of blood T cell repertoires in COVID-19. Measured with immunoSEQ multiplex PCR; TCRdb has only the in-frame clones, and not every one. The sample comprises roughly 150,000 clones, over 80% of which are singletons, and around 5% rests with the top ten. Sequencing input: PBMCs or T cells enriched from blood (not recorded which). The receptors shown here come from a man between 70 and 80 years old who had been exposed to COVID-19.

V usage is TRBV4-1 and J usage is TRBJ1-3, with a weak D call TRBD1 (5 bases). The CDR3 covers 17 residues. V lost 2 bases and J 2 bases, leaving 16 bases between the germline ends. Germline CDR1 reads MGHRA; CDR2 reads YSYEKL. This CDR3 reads CASSQYKAGNTGNTIYF. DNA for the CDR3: TGCGCCAGCAGCCAATATAAGGCAGGGAATACTGGAAACACCATATATTTT.

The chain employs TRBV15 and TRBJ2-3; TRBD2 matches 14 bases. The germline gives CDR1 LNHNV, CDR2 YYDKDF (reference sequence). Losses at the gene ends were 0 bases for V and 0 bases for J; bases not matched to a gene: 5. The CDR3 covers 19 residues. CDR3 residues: CATSREGTSGSRSTDTQYF. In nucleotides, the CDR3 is TGTGCCACCAGCAGAGAGGGGACTAGCGGGAGCAGAAGCACAGATACGCAGTATTTT.

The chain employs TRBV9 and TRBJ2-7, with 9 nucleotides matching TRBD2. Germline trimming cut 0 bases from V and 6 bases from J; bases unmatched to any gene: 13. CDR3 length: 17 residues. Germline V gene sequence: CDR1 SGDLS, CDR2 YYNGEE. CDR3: CASSVAGQLAGAGEQYF. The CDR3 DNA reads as TGTGCCAGCAGCGTAGCTGGGCAACTAGCGGGCGCCGGCGAGCAGTACTTC.

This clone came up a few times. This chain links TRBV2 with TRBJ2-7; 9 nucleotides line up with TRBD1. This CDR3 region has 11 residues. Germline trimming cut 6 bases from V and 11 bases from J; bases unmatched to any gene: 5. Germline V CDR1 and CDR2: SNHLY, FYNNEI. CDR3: CASRDRDREYF. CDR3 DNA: TGTGCCAGCAGAGATCGGGACAGGGAGTACTTC.

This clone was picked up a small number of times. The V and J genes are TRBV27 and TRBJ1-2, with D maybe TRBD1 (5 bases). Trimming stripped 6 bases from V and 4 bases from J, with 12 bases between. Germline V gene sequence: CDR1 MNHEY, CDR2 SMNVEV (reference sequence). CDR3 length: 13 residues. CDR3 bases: TGTGCCAGCAGCAGCCGGGACTTCTATGGCTACACCTTC. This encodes CASSSRDFYGYTF.

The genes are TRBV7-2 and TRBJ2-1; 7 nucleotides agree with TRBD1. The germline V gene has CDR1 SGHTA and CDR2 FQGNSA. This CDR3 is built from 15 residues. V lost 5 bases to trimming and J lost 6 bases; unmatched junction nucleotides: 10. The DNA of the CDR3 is TGTGCCAGCAGCCCTGGCTCAGGGGGTGGCAATGAGCAGTTCTTC. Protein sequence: CASSPGSGGGNEQFF. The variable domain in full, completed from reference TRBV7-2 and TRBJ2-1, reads GAGVSQSPSNKVTEKGKDVELRCDPISGHTALYWYRQSLGQGLEFLIYFQGNSAPDKSGLPSDRFSAERTGGSVSTLTIQRTQQEDSAVYLCASSPGSGGGNEQFFGPGTRLTVL.

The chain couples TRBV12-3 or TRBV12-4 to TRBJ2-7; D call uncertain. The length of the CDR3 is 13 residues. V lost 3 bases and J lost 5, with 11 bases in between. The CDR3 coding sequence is TGTGCCAGCAGTTTCGACGCCAGGCACGAGCAGTACTTC. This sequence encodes CASSFDARHEQYF.

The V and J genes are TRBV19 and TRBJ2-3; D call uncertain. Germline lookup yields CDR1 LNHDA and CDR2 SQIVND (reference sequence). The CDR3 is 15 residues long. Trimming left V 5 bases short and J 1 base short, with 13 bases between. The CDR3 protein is CASSPRMAGTDTQYF. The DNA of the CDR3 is TGTGCCAGTAGTCCCCGTATGGCGGGCACAGATACGCAGTATTTT. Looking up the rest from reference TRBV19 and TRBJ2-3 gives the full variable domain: DGGITQSPKYLFRKEGQNVTLSCEQNLNHDAMYWYRQDPGQGLRLIYYSQIVNDFQKGDIAEGYSVSREKKESFPLTVTSAQKNPTAFYLCASSPRMAGTDTQYFGPGTRLTVL.

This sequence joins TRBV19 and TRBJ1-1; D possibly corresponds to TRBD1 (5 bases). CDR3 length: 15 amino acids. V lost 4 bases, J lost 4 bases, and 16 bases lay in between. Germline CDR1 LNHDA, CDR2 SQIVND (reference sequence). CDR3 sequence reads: CASSTSGGMATEAFF. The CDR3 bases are TGTGCCAGTAGTACCTCTGGGGGGATGGCCACTGAAGCTTTCTTT.

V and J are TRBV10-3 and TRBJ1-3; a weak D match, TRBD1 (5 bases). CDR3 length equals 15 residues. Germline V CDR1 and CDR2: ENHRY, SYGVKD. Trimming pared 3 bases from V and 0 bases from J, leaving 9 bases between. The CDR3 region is CAISEQAVSGNTIYF. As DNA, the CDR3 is TGTGCCATCAGTGAACAGGCCGTCTCTGGAAACACCATATATTTT.

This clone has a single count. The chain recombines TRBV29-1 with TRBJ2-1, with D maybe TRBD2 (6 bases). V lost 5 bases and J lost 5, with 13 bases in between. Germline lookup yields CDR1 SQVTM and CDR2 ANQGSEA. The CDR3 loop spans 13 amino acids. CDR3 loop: CSVHAGNNNEQFF. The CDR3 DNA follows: TGCAGCGTTCATGCGGGGAATAACAATGAGCAGTTCTTC.

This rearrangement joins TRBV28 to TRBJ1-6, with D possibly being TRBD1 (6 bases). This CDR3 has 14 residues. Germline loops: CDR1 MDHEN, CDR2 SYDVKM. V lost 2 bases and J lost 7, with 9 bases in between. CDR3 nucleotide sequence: TGTGCCAGCAGTTTAAGGGGGGGGAATTCACCCCTCCACTTT. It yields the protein CASSLRGGNSPLHF.

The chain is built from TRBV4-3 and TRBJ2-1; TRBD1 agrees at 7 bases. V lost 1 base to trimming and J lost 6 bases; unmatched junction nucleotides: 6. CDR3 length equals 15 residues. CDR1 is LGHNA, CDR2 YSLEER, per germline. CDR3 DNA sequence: TGCGCCAGCAGCCAAGTATATAACAGGGGCAATGAGCAGTTCTTC. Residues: CASSQVYNRGNEQFF.

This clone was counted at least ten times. This chain's CDR3 is CASSYRGVTYEQYF. In DNA, the CDR3 is TGTGCCAGCAGTTACCGGGGGGTCACCTACGAGCAGTACTTC. The rearrangement joins TRBV6-2 or TRBV6-3 to TRBJ2-7, with 7 bases that match TRBD2. The germline CDR1 and CDR2 sequences are MNHEY and SVGEGT. The CDR3 is 14 residues long. V was pared by 2 bases and J by 2 bases, with 3 bases of the junction left unmatched.

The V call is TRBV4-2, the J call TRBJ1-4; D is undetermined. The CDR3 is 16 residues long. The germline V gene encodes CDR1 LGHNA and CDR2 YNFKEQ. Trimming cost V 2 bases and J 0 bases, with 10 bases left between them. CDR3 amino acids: CASSQTTGSTNEKLFF. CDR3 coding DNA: TGTGCCAGCAGCCAAACCACGGGATCAACTAATGAAAAACTGTTTTTT.

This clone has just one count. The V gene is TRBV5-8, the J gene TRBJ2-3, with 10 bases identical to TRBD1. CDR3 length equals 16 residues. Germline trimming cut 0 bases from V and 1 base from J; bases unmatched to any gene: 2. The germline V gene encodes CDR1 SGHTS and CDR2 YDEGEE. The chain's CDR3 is CASSLAGTGGTDTQYF. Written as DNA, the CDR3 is TGTGCCAGCAGCTTGGCCGGGACAGGGGGCACAGATACGCAGTATTTT.

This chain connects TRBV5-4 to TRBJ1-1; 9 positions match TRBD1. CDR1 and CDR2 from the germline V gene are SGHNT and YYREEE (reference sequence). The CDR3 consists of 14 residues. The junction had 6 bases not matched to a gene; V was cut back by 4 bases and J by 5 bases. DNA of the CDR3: TGTGCCAGCAGCGGGGGGACAGGGTGGACTGAAGCTTTCTTT. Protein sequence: CASSGGTGWTEAFF.

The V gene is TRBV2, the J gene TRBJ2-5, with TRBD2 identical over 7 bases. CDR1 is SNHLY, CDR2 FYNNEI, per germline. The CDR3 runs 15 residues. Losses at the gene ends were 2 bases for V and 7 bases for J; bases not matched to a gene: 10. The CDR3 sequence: CASSEIAGERGTQYF. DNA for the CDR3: TGTGCCAGCAGTGAAATAGCGGGCGAAAGGGGGACCCAGTACTTC. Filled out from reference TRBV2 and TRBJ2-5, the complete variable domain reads EPEVTQTPSHQVTQMGQEVILRCVPISNHLYFYWYRQILGQKVEFLVSFYNNEISEKSEIFDDQFSVERPDGSNFTLKIRSTKLEDSAMYFCASSEIAGERGTQYFGPGTRLLVL.

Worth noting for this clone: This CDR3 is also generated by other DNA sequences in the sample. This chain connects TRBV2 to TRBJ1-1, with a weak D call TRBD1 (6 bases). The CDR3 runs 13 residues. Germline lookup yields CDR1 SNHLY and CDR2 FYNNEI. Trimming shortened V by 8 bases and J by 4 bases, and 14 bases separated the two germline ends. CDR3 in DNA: TGTGCCAGCGGGCGGGGGCGGGCCACTGAAGCTTTCTTT. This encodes CASGRGRATEAFF.

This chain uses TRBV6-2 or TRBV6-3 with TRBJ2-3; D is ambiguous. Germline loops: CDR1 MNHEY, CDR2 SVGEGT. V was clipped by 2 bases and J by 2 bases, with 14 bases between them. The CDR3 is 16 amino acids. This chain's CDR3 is CASSYPLAGTTDTQYF. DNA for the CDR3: TGTGCCAGCAGTTACCCCCTTGCTGGCACCACAGATACGCAGTATTTT.

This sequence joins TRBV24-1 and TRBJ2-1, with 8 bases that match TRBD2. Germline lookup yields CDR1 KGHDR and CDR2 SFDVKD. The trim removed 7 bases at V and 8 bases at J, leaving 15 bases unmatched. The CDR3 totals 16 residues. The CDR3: CATRPGPGLDGDEQFF. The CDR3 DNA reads TGTGCCACCAGACCCGGGCCGGGACTAGATGGCGATGAGCAGTTCTTC.

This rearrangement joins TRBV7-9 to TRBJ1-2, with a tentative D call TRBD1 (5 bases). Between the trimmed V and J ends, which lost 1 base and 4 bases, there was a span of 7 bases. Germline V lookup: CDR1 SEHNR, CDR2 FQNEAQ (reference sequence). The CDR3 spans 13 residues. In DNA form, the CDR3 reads TGTGCCAGCAGCTTAGGGGGCCTCTATGGCTACACCTTC. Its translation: CASSLGGLYGYTF.

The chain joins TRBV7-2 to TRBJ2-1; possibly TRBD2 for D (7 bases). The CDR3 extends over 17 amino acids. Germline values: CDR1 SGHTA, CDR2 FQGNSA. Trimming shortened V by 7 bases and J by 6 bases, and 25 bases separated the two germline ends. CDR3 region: CASNPGAGREWSNEQFF. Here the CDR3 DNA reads TGTGCCAGCAACCCGGGGGCTGGGCGGGAGTGGAGCAATGAGCAGTTCTTC.

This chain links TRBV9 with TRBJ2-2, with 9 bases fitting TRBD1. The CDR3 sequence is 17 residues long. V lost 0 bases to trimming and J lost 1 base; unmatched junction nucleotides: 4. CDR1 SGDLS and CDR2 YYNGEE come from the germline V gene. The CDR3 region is CASSVGDRAKNTGELFF. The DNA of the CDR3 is TGTGCCAGCAGCGTAGGGGACAGGGCGAAGAACACCGGGGAGCTGTTTTTT.

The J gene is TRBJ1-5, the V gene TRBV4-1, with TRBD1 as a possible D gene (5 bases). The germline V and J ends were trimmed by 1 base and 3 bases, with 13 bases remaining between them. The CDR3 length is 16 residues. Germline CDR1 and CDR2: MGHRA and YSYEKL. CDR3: CASSQAGWGLNQPQHF. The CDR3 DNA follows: TGCGCCAGCAGCCAAGCAGGGTGGGGTCTCAATCAGCCCCAGCATTTT.

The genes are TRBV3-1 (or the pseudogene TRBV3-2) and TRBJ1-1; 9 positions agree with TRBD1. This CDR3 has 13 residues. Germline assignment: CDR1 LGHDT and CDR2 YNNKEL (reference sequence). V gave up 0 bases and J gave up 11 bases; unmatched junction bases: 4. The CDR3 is CASSQDLDRGAFF. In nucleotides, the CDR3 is TGTGCCAGCAGCCAAGATCTGGACAGGGGTGCTTTCTTT.

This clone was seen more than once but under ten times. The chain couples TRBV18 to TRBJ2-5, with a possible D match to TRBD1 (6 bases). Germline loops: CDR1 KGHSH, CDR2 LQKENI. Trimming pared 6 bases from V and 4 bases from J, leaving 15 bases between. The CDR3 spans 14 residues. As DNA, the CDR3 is TGTGCCAGCTCCTTGGAGCTGGGGGCAGAGACCCAGTACTTC. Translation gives CASSLELGAETQYF.

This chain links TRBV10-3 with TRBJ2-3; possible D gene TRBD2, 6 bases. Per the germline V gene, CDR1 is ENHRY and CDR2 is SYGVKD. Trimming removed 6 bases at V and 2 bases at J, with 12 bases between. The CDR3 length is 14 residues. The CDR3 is CAIRTSLNTDTQYF. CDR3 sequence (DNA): TGTGCCATCAGGACTAGTCTCAACACAGATACGCAGTATTTT.

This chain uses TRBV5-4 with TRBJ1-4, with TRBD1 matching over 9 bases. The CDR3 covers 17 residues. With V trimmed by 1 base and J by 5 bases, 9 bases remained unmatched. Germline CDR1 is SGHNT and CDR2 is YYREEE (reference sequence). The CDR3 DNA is TGTGCCAGCAGCTTGCGTACCGGGACAGGGAGGAATGAAAAACTGTTTTTT. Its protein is CASSLRTGTGRNEKLFF.